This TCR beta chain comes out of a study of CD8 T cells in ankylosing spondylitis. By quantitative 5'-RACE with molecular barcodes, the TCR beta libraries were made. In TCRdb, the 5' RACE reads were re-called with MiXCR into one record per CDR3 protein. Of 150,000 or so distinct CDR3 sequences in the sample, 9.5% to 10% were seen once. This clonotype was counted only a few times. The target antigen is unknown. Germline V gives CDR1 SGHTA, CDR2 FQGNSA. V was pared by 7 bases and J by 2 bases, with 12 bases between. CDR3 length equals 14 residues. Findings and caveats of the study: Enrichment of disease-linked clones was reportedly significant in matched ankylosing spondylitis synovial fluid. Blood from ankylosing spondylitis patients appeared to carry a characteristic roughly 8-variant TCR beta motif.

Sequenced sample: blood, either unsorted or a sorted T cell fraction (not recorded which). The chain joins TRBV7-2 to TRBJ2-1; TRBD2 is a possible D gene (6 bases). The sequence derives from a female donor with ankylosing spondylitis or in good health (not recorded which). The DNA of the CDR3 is TGTGCCAGCATCCGGGAGCCCGCCTACAATGAGCAGTTCTTC. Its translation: CASIREPAYNEQFF. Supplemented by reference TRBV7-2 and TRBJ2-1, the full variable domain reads GAGVSQSPSNKVTEKGKDVELRCDPISGHTALYWYRQSLGQGLEFLIYFQGNSAPDKSGLPSDRFSAERTGGSVSTLTIQRTQQEDSAVYLCASIREPAYNEQFFGPGTRLTVL.